Listed here are 5 T cell receptor beta chains from one sample, sequenced in a study of blood T cell repertoires in COVID-19. Produced via immunoSEQ multiplex PCR; TCRdb's table is partial and in-frame only. Of around 320,000 clones in the sample, about 82% were seen once. Sequencing was carried out using peripheral blood. The receptors here all came from a human donor in a cohort sampled during active COVID-19.

J is TRBJ2-5 and V is TRBV30; TRBD2 matches 10 bases. Trimming removed 7 bases from V and 5 bases from J; junction bases left unmatched: 10. This CDR3 is built from 14 residues. In germline, CDR1 is GTSNPN, CDR2 SVGIG (reference sequence). The CDR3 sequence is CASSSSGGGETQYF. The CDR3 DNA sequence: TGTGCCTCTTCATCTAGCGGGGGCGGGGAGACCCAGTACTTC.

The rearrangement links TRBV28 to TRBJ1-3, with TRBD1 matching 7 bases. Trimming cost V 6 bases and J 0 bases; bases outside gene matches: 5. Germline V gene sequence: CDR1 MDHEN, CDR2 SYDVKM. The CDR3 runs 15 residues. CDR3 sequence: CASRSGQTSGNTIYF. The CDR3 region has the DNA TGTGCCAGCAGATCGGGACAGACCTCTGGAAACACCATATATTTT.

The gene calls are TRBV25-1 and TRBJ1-1, with unresolved D. Deletions cut 3 bases from V and 1 base from J, with 15 bases between. CDR3 size: 16 residues. From germline, CDR1 is MGHDK and CDR2 SYGVNS. CDR3 DNA: TGTGCCAGCAGTGATCCTTATGGGGAGGGGAACACTGAAGCTTTCTTT. This codes for CASSDPYGEGNTEAFF.

CDR3 residues: CASKPGGQPYGYTF. In nucleotides, the CDR3 is TGTGCCAGCAAACCTGGGGGACAACCCTATGGCTACACCTTC. This chain links TRBV27 with TRBJ1-2; D might be TRBD1 (6 bases). The CDR3 contains 14 residues. The germline V gene has CDR1 MNHEY and CDR2 SMNVEV (reference sequence). V lost 7 bases to trimming and J lost 4 bases, with 16 bases between them.

As regards this clone: One junction end does not reproduce the germline sequence, and a read error may be involved. The CDR3 loop reads CASSLAGTGVAFF. DNA for the CDR3: TGTGCCAGCAGCCTAGCCGGGACAGGGGTAGCTTTCTTT. The chain recombines TRBV7-2 with TRBJ1-1; 10 bases are a match to TRBD1. The CDR3 covers 13 residues. CDR1 is SGHTA, CDR2 FQGNSA, per germline.